The text below deals with one T cell receptor beta chain. Its cognate antigen is unknown. Germline V lookup: CDR1 LNHDA, CDR2 SQIVND (reference sequence). The V end was cut by 4 bases, the J end by 4 bases, with 13 bases between. CDR3 length: 15 residues. Splitting of each subset's genomic DNA was done evenly across several immunoSEQ plates. As originally analysed: As immunoSEQ supplied junction-only sequences (without quality scores), filtering differed. The table came from immunoSEQ multiplex PCR; TCRdb's copy has only in-frame clones and leaves some out. V and J calls and clone size come straight from that table; D and trimming were deduced from the DNA. The sample lists more than 1,200,000 clones, 98% seen once, with approximately 0.4% in the top ten. The record originates from a study of shared clonotypes between healthy human individuals. Study-wide results and caveats: In the sorted subsets, rarefaction showed sequencing was incomplete despite large depth.

The sequenced sample was naive CD4+ T cells sorted from blood. Subset meaning: CD45RA+ positively selected. The TCR comes from a young man in good health. The rearrangement joins TRBV19 to TRBJ2-2; tentatively, D is TRBD1 (6 bases). CDR3 in DNA: TGTGCCAGTAGTACCGACAGGAACAGCACCGGGGAGCTGTTTTTT. Translated, it gives CASSTDRNSTGELFF.